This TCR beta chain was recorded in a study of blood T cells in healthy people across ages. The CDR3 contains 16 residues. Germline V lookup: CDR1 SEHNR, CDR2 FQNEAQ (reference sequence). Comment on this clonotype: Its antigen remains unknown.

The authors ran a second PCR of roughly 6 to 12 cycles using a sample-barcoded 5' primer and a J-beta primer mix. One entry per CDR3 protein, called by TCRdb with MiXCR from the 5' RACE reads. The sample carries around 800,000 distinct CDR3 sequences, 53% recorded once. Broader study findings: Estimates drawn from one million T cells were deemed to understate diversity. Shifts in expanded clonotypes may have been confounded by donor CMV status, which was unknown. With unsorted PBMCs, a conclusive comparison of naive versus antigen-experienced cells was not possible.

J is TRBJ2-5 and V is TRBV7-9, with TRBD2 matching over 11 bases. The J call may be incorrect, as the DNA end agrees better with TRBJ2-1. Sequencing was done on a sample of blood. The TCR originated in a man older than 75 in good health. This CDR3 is CASSSYGLAGGETQFF. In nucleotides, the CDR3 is TGTGCCAGCAGCTCCTACGGACTAGCGGGCGGAGAGACCCAGTTCTTC.